In this sample, the clone carrying this TCR beta chain turned up a few times. This entry belongs to a study of patients and donors after allogeneic stem cell transplantation. J was trimmed by 1 base and V by 3 bases; bases with no gene match: 3. The CDR3 extends over 14 amino acids. Germline lookup yields CDR1 SGHTA and CDR2 FQGNSA. TCRdb reanalysed the RT-PCR reads using MiXCR and keeps one entry per CDR3 protein. The sample shows about a million distinct CDR3 sequences, roughly 18% of them seen only once. The clonotype originates from a human donor who was either an allogeneic HSCT recipient or a stem cell or donor lymphocyte infusion donor (not recorded which). It is not recorded whose cells these are; they may come from a transplant donor. The chain uses TRBV7-2 and TRBJ2-7, with 7 bases matching TRBD1. The sample comprised blood, either unsorted or a sorted T cell fraction (not recorded which). The CDR3, as DNA: TGTGCCAGCAGCTTTGTGACAGGGTCCTACGAGCAGTACTTC. This codes for CASSFVTGSYEQYF.